Sequencing of this T cell receptor (beta chain) was carried out in a study of blood T cell repertoires in COVID-19. Study as a whole: Whether acute or convalescent, the COVID-19 samples came from the United States, Italy and Spain. PBMCs, B-cell-depleted T cells, or T cells were the source of the cDNA or gDNA that made up the material.

As processed by the authors: Reference gene primer amplification gave nucleated cell count estimates. Repertoires were generated with immunoSEQ multiplex PCR, while TCRdb's copy carries only in-frame clones and drops some. Clone size and V and J calls were adopted from that table, with D and trimming inferred from the DNA. The table shows under 50,000 clones, with roughly 77% occurring only once. The CDR3 loop spans 16 amino acids. V was clipped by 5 bases and J by 4 bases; unmatched bases: 11. Germline CDR1 reads SGHVS; CDR2 reads FNYEAQ. This clonotype originated in a human donor with active or convalescent COVID-19. The donor label of this sample is uncertain. The chain employs TRBV7-6 and TRBJ2-1; 7 bases line up with TRBD2. The specimen was peripheral blood. CDR3 residues: CASSPGGASGYNEQFF. The CDR3 region has the DNA TGTGCCAGCAGCCCCGGCGGGGCTAGCGGATACAATGAGCAGTTCTTC.